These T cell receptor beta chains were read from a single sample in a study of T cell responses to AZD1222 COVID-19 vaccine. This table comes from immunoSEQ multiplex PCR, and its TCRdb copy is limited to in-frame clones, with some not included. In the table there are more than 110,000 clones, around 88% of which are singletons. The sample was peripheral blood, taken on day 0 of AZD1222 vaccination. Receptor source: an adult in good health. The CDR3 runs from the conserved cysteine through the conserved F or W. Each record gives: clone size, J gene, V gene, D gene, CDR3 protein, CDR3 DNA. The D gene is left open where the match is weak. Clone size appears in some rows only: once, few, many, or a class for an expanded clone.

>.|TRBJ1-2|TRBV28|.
CASSLVSYGYTF
TGTGCCAGCAGTCTCGTATCCTATGGCTACACCTTC
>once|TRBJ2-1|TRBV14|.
CASSQVTYNEQFF
TGTGCCAGCAGCCAAGTAACCTACAATGAGCAGTTCTTC
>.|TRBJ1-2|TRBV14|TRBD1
CASSQDRQGLGGYTF
TGTGCCAGCAGCCAAGATCGACAGGGGCTCGGTGGCTACACCTTC
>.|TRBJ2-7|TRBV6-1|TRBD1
CASSALGGTGHYEQYF
TGTGCCAGCAGTGCCTTAGGAGGGACAGGGCACTACGAGCAGTACTTC
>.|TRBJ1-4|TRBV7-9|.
CASSLAMARNEKLFF
TGTGCCAGCAGCTTAGCTATGGCCCGAAATGAAAAACTGTTTTTT
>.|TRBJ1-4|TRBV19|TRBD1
CASRTTGTGGEKLFF
TGTGCCAGTAGGACCACTGGGACAGGAGGTGAAAAACTGTTTTTT
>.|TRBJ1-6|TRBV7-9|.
CASRRDLTFSPLHF
TGTGCCAGTCGCCGGGACTTAACTTTCTCACCCCTCCACTTT
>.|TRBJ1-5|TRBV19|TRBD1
CASSIRTGGGQPQHF
TGTGCCAGTAGTATTAGGACAGGGGGTGGACAGCCCCAGCATTTT
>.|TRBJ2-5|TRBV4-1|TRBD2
CASSQDLAGGGETQYF
TGCGCCAGCAGCCAAGATCTGGCGGGAGGTGGGGAGACCCAGTACTTC
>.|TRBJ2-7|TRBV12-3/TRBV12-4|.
CASRQDREQYF
TGTGCCAGCAGGCAAGACAGGGAGCAGTACTTC
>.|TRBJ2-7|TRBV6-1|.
CASSDVTYEQYF
TGTGCCAGCAGTGACGTAACCTACGAGCAGTACTTC
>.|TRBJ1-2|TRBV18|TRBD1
CASSPPGRGVYGYTF
TGTGCCAGCTCACCACCGGGCAGGGGGGTCTATGGCTACACCTTC
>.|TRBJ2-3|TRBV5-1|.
CASSLAQATDTQYF
TGCGCCAGCAGCTTGGCCCAAGCCACAGATACGCAGTATTTT
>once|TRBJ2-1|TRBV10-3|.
CAISAHNEQFF
TGTGCCATCTCTGCGCACAATGAGCAGTTCTTC
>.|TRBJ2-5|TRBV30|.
CAWRSGPEGETQYF
TGTGCCTGGAGGTCGGGGCCTGAGGGGGAGACCCAGTACTTC
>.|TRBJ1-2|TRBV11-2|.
CASSFGAGNYGYTF
TGTGCCAGCAGCTTCGGCGCGGGCAACTATGGCTACACCTTC
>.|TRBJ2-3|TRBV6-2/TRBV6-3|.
CASSYVRTWDTQYF
TGTGCCAGCAGTTACGTTCGGACGTGGGATACGCAGTATTTT
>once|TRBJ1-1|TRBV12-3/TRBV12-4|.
CASSPTQNTEAFF
TGTGCCAGCAGTCCCACGCAGAACACTGAAGCTTTCTTT
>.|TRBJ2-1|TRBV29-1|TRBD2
CSVRASGSGYNEQFF
TGCAGCGTTAGGGCTAGCGGGAGCGGATACAATGAGCAGTTCTTC
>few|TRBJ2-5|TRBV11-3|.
CASSLSRNGETQYF
TGTGCCAGCAGCTTGAGTAGAAACGGAGAGACCCAGTACTTC
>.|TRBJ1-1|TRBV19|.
CASKGPGRAFF
TGTGCCAGCAAAGGCCCGGGGAGGGCTTTCTTT
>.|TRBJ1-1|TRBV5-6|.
CASSQRGSHSEAFF
TGTGCCAGCAGCCAACGGGGGTCTCACTCTGAAGCTTTCTTT
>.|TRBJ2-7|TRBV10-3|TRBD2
CAISEGLAGGYEQYF
TGTGCCATCAGTGAGGGACTAGCGGGAGGGTACGAGCAGTACTTC
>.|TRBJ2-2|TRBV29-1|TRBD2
CSVSLAGQNGELFF
TGCAGCGTTTCCCTAGCGGGACAGAACGGGGAGCTGTTTTTT
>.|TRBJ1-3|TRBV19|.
CASITAGYGNTIYF
TGTGCCAGTATCACCGCAGGGTACGGAAACACCATATATTTT
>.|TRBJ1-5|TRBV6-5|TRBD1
CASSQGQGAVQPQHF
TGTGCCAGCAGTCAGGGACAGGGGGCTGTTCAGCCCCAGCATTTT
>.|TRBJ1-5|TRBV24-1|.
CATSDFRGEGQHF
TGTGCCACCAGTGATTTTAGGGGGGAGGGCCAGCATTTT
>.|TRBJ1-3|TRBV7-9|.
CASSSRITSGNTIYF
TGTGCCAGCAGCTCCCGGATCACCTCTGGAAACACCATATATTTT
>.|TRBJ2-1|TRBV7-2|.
CASSFTQSSYNEQFF
TGTGCCAGCAGCTTTACACAGAGCTCCTACAATGAGCAGTTCTTC
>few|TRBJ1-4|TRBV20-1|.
CSATLGEKLFF
TGCAGTGCCACTCTGGGTGAAAAACTGTTTTTT
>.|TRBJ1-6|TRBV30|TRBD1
CAWSARGRSPLHF
TGTGCCTGGAGCGCCAGGGGGCGATCACCCCTCCACTTT
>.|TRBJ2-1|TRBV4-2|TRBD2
CASSWGLAGNNEQFF
TGTGCCAGCAGCTGGGGGCTAGCGGGAAACAATGAGCAGTTCTTC
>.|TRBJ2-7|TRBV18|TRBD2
CASSPLIDSGSSYEQYF
TGTGCCAGCTCACCCCTAATTGATAGCGGGAGTTCCTACGAGCAGTACTTC
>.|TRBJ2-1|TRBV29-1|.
CSDRAPRNEQFF
TGCAGCGATAGGGCCCCTAGAAATGAGCAGTTCTTC
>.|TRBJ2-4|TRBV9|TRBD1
CASSPGQGIAKNIQYF
TGTGCCAGCAGCCCCGGACAGGGAATAGCCAAAAACATTCAGTACTTC
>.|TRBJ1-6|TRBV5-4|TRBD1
CASSSWTGANSPLHF
TGTGCCAGCAGCTCTTGGACAGGGGCCAATTCACCCCTCCACTTT
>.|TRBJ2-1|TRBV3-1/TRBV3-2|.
CASSQEGNRVINEQFF
TGTGCCAGCAGCCAAGAAGGGAACAGGGTGATAAATGAGCAGTTCTTC
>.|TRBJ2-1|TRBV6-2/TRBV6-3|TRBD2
CASSYALAGVDEQFF
TGTGCCAGCAGTTACGCACTAGCGGGAGTTGATGAGCAGTTCTTC
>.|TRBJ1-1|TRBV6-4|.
CASSEVEGTEAFF
TGTGCCAGCAGTGAGGTGGAGGGCACTGAAGCTTTCTTT